This section outlines one T cell receptor (beta chain) sequence together with its context. Its specificity is not known. Researchers reported sorting CD4+ naive, central memory, regulatory and stem cell-like memory cells via CD45RO/CCR7/CD25/CD127/CD95/CD27. The data are from a study of beta chain features in type 1 diabetes. Whole-study findings and limits: There was no resolution here of whether HLA type influences TCRB rearrangement. TCRB CDR3 length was moderately but significantly reduced in all four CD4+ subsets of Type 1 diabetes patients.

The investigators reverse transcribed all of the isolated RNA, so they sequenced expressed TCRB transcripts. Sequencing was performed with immunoSEQ multiplex PCR; in TCRdb, only in-frame clones are kept and a portion is missing. Among hundreds of thousands of clones listed, roughly a tenth were seen once. The specimen was central memory CD4+ T cells from blood. The sequence derives from a man in his thirties or forties with type 1 diabetes.

Here the CDR3 reads CASGGQAQETQYF. The CDR3 coding sequence is TGCGCCAGCGGGGGACAGGCACAAGAGACCCAGTACTTC. V gene TRBV5-1 combines with J gene TRBJ2-5; 8 nucleotides line up with TRBD1. V shed 7 bases, J shed 2 bases, and the junction held 4 bases outside the gene matches. The CDR3 runs 13 residues. Germline V gene data show CDR1 as SGHRS and CDR2 as YFSETQ. Combining the CDR3 with reference TRBV5-1 and TRBJ2-5 gives the whole variable domain KAGVTQTPRYLIKTRGQQVTLSCSPISGHRSVSWYQQTPGQGLQFLFEYFSETQRNKGNFPGRFSGRQFSNSRSEMNVSTLELGDSALYLCASGGQAQETQYFGPGTRLLVL.